These 2 T cell receptor beta chains came from one sample sequenced in a study of T cell responses to AZD1222 COVID-19 vaccine (dated by TCRdb to the early 2020s). Explained via the paper, the time point label denotes: baseline before first vaccination. Reading the label with the study, this specimen's treatment or condition is: meningococcal conjugate vaccine given as trial control. Libraries came from the immunoSEQ multiplex PCR assay. TCRdb took this table from immuneACCESS and kept in-frame rearrangements with V and J called. Such tables lack part of the clones; where checked against another copy, unresolved V genes explain under half of the gap, and the rest is unexplained. The sample table contains about 190,000 clones; only one count was recorded for 87% of them. The top ten constitute under 3.5% of the sample. The sample in question was peripheral blood, obtained on day 0 of MenACWY control vaccination. These receptors came from an adult in good health.

The J gene is TRBJ2-2, the V gene TRBV5-6, with TRBD2 identical over 11 bases. Germline values: CDR1 SGHDT, CDR2 YYEEEE. CDR3 length: 17 residues. V was pared by 0 bases and J by 5 bases, with 6 bases of the junction left unmatched. In DNA, the CDR3 is TGTGCCAGCAGCTTGGGGCTAGCGGGGGGCAGGACCGGGGAGCTGTTTTTT. It yields the protein CASSLGLAGGRTGELFF.

V and J are TRBV19 and TRBJ1-2; the D gene is possibly TRBD1 (5 bases). Trimming took off 4 bases at V and 3 bases at J, with 12 bases between the two ends. This CDR3 has 14 residues. The germline gives CDR1 LNHDA, CDR2 SQIVND (reference sequence). The CDR3 is CASSKGTTYYGYTF. The CDR3 nucleotides are TGTGCCAGTAGTAAGGGGACGACCTACTATGGCTACACCTTC.